This passage covers 15 T cell receptor beta chains from one sample sequenced in a study of HIV-infected patients and healthy controls. cDNA was made from approximately 500 ng RNA using alpha and beta constant primers. Each of the alpha and beta chains got its own library through chain-specific third strand synthesis with indices. MiXCR, run by TCRdb on the 5' RACE reads, gives a single entry per CDR3 protein. Of approximately 25,000 distinct CDR3 sequences in the sample, roughly 8.7% were seen once. No cell fractionation was done, so the repertoire covers all unsorted peripheral blood T cells. Sequences were obtained from blood. All receptors derive from an adult in good health.

This clonotype has a count of ten or more. This sequence joins TRBV6-5 and TRBJ1-5; the D is unclear. Trimming removed 0 bases from V and 1 base from J, with 7 bases in between. The CDR3 covers 15 residues. Germline-derived CDR1 and CDR2 are MNHEY and SVGAGI. This CDR3 is CASSYSAESNQPQHF. CDR3 sequence (DNA): TGTGCCAGCAGTTACTCGGCAGAGAGCAATCAGCCCCAGCATTTT.

At least ten counts were recorded for this clonotype. The chain uses TRBV12-3 or TRBV12-4 and TRBJ1-5; the D gene is possibly TRBD1 (5 bases). V shed 3 bases and J shed 4 bases, with 7 bases lying between them. This CDR3 spans 13 amino acids. This CDR3 reads CASSFGTNQPQHF. DNA of the CDR3: TGTGCCAGCAGTTTCGGGACTAATCAGCCCCAGCATTTT.

In its sample, this clonotype was seen many times. The CDR3 reads CASSLGTGKGQPQHF. The CDR3, as DNA: TGTGCCAGCAGCTTAGGGACAGGGAAAGGTCAGCCCCAGCATTTT. The chain carries TRBV5-6 and TRBJ1-5; TRBD1 aligns across 9 bases. V shed 2 bases, J shed 6 bases, and the junction held 6 bases outside the gene matches. CDR1 and CDR2 (germline): SGHDT, YYEEEE. This CDR3 comprises 15 residues.

This clonotype was seen at least ten times. The chain links TRBV7-6 to TRBJ1-5; TRBD1 is a possible D gene (5 bases). Germline V gene data show CDR1 as SGHVS and CDR2 as FNYEAQ. CDR3 length equals 18 residues. Trimming removed 0 bases from V and 1 base from J, with 16 bases in between. The CDR3 loop reads CASSLAGGADTSNQPQHF. The CDR3, as DNA: TGTGCCAGCAGCTTAGCTGGAGGGGCAGACACAAGCAATCAGCCCCAGCATTTT.

By share, this clonotype ranks as medium-sized. This sequence joins TRBV14 and TRBJ2-1, with D perhaps TRBD1 or TRBD2 (5 bases each). The CDR3 contains 15 residues. Germline assignment: CDR1 SGHDN and CDR2 FVKESK. The V end was cut by 6 bases, the J end by 6 bases, with 18 bases between. The CDR3 loop reads CASRPGDGASNEQFF. The CDR3 DNA reads as TGTGCCAGCAGGCCCGGGGACGGCGCGAGCAATGAGCAGTTCTTC. The full variable domain, with the rest looked up from reference TRBV14 and TRBJ2-1, is EAGVTQFPSHSVIEKGQTVTLRCDPISGHDNLYWYRRVMGKEIKFLLHFVKESKQDESGMPNNRFLAERTGGTYSTLKVQPAELEDSGVYFCASRPGDGASNEQFFGPGTRLTVL.

In this sample, this clonotype turned up many times. V and J are TRBV7-9 and TRBJ2-2, with D perhaps TRBD1 or TRBD2 (5 bases each). Germline CDR1 and CDR2: SEHNR and FQNEAQ (reference sequence). CDR3 size: 12 residues. Trimming pared 5 bases from V and 11 bases from J, leaving 12 bases between. The CDR3 sequence: CASSQGPGELFF. As DNA, the CDR3 is TGTGCCAGCAGCCAGGGACCGGGAGAGCTGTTTTTT.

This clonotype was recorded a few times. The chain carries TRBV7-2 and TRBJ1-5, with D hard to call. The CDR3 covers 15 residues. Germline CDR1 and CDR2: SGHTA and FQGNSA. V was cut by 1 base and J by 0 bases, with 7 bases left in between. DNA of the CDR3: TGTGCCAGCAGCTTAGTGGAGTTTAGCAATCAGCCCCAGCATTTT. The encoded protein is CASSLVEFSNQPQHF.

This clonotype was counted many times. The chain is built from TRBV5-6 and TRBJ2-7; D not certain. The germline CDR1 and CDR2 sequences are SGHDT and YYEEEE. The V and J ends lost 0 bases and 3 bases respectively, with 10 bases between them. This CDR3 contains 14 residues. CDR3 in DNA: TGTGCCAGCAGCTTGGCCGTGGAGCTCTACGAGCAGTACTTC. It specifies CASSLAVELYEQYF.

In its sample, this clonotype was seen many times. The chain recombines TRBV25-1 with TRBJ2-3; TRBD2 matches at 13 bases. The CDR3 has 20 residues. J lost 1 base, V lost 6 bases, and 16 bases had no gene match. CDR1 and CDR2 (germline): MGHDK, SYGVNS. The CDR3 DNA sequence: TGTGCCAGCAGCGACCACGGCCCAACTAGCGGGGGGGCGGGCACAGATACGCAGTATTTT. Residues: CASSDHGPTSGGAGTDTQYF.

This chain joins TRBV6-5 and TRBJ2-7; TRBD1 matches 7 bases. Per germline, CDR1 MNHEY and CDR2 SVGAGI. V lost 6 bases to trimming and J lost 2 bases; unmatched junction nucleotides: 4. This CDR3 has 13 residues. The CDR3 DNA reads as TGTGCCAGCAGCCGGGACAGCACCTACGAGCAGTACTTC. This sequence encodes CASSRDSTYEQYF.

Ten or more counts support this clonotype. This sequence joins TRBV7-2 and TRBJ2-5; D perhaps matches TRBD1 (6 bases). V was trimmed by 5 bases and J by 9 bases, leaving 16 bases between them. Germline assignment: CDR1 SGHTA and CDR2 FQGNSA. This CDR3 spans 13 amino acids. The CDR3 sequence is CASSPQGRVAQYF. CDR3 in DNA: TGTGCCAGCAGCCCTCAGGGGCGGGTTGCCCAGTACTTC.

This clonotype was observed at least ten times. CDR3 in amino acids: CSAMGENEKLFF. CDR3 sequence (DNA): TGCAGCGCCATGGGGGAAAATGAAAAACTGTTTTTT. The V call is TRBV29-1, the J call TRBJ1-4; TRBD1 is a possible D gene (5 bases). CDR1 is SQVTM and CDR2 is ANQGSEA in the germline V gene. The ends were cut back, 7 bases at V and 5 bases at J, with 11 bases in the middle. The CDR3 totals 12 residues.

This clonotype was recorded at least ten times. V is TRBV20-1 and J is TRBJ1-1, with D possibly being TRBD1 (5 bases). Germline CDR1 is DFQATT and CDR2 is SNEGSKA (reference sequence). This CDR3 is built from 13 residues. Trimming cost V 8 bases and J 3 bases, with 16 bases left between them. The CDR3 here is CSPRWPGDTEAFF. The CDR3 nucleotides read TGCAGTCCCCGATGGCCGGGGGACACTGAAGCTTTCTTT.

This clonotype was observed many times. The chain is built from TRBV24-1 and TRBJ2-3, with TRBD1 as a possible D gene (6 bases). The CDR3 has 14 amino acids. V lost 7 bases to trimming and J lost 5 bases, with 15 bases between them. Per germline, CDR1 KGHDR and CDR2 SFDVKD. DNA for the CDR3: TGTGCCACCAGCCTCAACAGGGTTCGAGATACGCAGTATTTT. Translation gives CATSLNRVRDTQYF.

This clonotype counts as medium-sized. Here the CDR3 DNA reads TGCGCCAGCAGCCAAGACGCCGGGGGGCTGAGGTACCAAAAAGAGACCCAGTACTTC. Its translation: CASSQDAGGLRYQKETQYF. The rearrangement joins TRBV4-3 to TRBJ2-5; TRBD2 is a possible D gene (7 bases). Deletions cut 0 bases from V and 3 bases from J, with 23 bases between. Germline V CDR1 and CDR2: LGHNA, YSLEER. This CDR3 region has 19 residues.